A single sample gave rise to the 20 T cell receptor beta chains below, sequenced in a study of T cells after yellow fever vaccination. TCRdb used MiXCR to reprocess the 5' RACE reads, holding one entry per CDR3 protein. The table lists hundreds of thousands of distinct CDR3 sequences, roughly an eighth of them singletons. The input for sequencing was PBMCs, taken on the day of the yellow fever booster vaccination. Source of these receptors: a man aged 25-45 years who received the YFV17D yellow fever vaccine.

This rearrangement joins TRBV3-1 to TRBJ2-7; TRBD1 aligns across 8 bases. Germline lookup yields CDR1 LGHDT and CDR2 YNNKEL (reference sequence). The CDR3 is 15 residues long. After removal of 4 bases from V and 4 bases from J, the junction contained 9 bases not matched to a gene. For the CDR3, the DNA is TGTGCCAGCAGCCTTACCTCGGGACAGGCTTACGAGCAGTACTTC. Residues: CASSLTSGQAYEQYF.

This clonotype was seen more than once but under ten times. The chain carries TRBV15 and TRBJ2-3, with 8 bases that match TRBD1. This CDR3 has 15 amino acids. J lost 3 bases, V lost 6 bases, and 8 bases had no gene match. CDR1 and CDR2 from the germline V gene are LNHNV and YYDKDF (reference sequence). This CDR3 reads CATSWRDRLTDTQYF. The CDR3 nucleotides read TGTGCCACCAGTTGGAGGGACAGGCTGACAGATACGCAGTATTTT.

This rearrangement joins TRBV20-1 to TRBJ2-7; TRBD2 agrees at 7 bases. The CDR3 contains 15 residues. Germline V CDR1 and CDR2: DFQATT, SNEGSKA (reference sequence). Trimming took 6 bases from V and 3 from J; bases not matched to a gene: 14. CDR3 nucleotides: TGCAGTGCAAGGACGTTGAGGGAGGGCCGCTACGAGCAGTACTTC. The encoded protein is CSARTLREGRYEQYF.

The chain employs TRBV28 and TRBJ1-2; D gene unclear. The CDR3 consists of 14 residues. Looked up from germline, CDR1 is MDHEN and CDR2 is SYDVKM. The V end was cut by 6 bases, the J end by 3 bases, with 14 bases between. This CDR3 is CASRTGWRDYGYTF. The CDR3, as DNA: TGTGCCAGCAGAACTGGGTGGCGGGACTATGGCTACACCTTC.

At least ten counts were recorded for this clonotype. CDR3 amino acids: CASSGVRLFF. The CDR3 DNA is TGTGCCAGCAGTGGGGTTAGGTTGTTTTTT. V and J are TRBV12-3 or TRBV12-4 and TRBJ2-2, with no clear D. V was shortened by 5 bases and J by 15 bases, with 10 bases between the two germline ends. This CDR3 is 10 amino acids long.

The chain uses TRBV7-9 and TRBJ2-1; possible D gene TRBD2, 6 bases. The V end lost 3 bases, the J end lost 9 bases, and 18 bases lay between the germline ends. This CDR3 contains 15 residues. Germline assignment: CDR1 SEHNR and CDR2 FQNEAQ (reference sequence). The CDR3 spells CASSFLFGGVGEQFF. CDR3 DNA sequence: TGTGCCAGCAGCTTTCTATTTGGAGGGGTAGGTGAGCAGTTCTTC.

The V call is TRBV20-1, the J call TRBJ2-3; maybe TRBD2 (6 bases). This CDR3 has 14 amino acids. Germline CDR1 is DFQATT and CDR2 is SNEGSKA (reference sequence). With 5 bases removed from V and 5 bases from J, the gap between germline ends came to 17 bases. The CDR3 region is CSAPVARERDTQYF. Written as DNA, the CDR3 is TGCAGTGCTCCTGTCGCCCGGGAGCGAGATACGCAGTATTTT.

CDR3 sequence reads: CASSTGQGGNIQYF. The CDR3, as DNA: TGTGCCAGCAGCACGGGACAGGGTGGCAACATTCAGTACTTC. The chain links TRBV5-8 to TRBJ2-4; 9 bases map to TRBD1. J gave up 7 bases and V 4 bases, and 6 bases lay outside the gene matches. Germline values: CDR1 SGHTS, CDR2 YDEGEE. The CDR3 is 14 amino acids.

A few counts support this clonotype. The chain uses TRBV5-1 and TRBJ2-7; 7 nucleotides match TRBD2. The CDR3 totals 16 residues. Germline lookup yields CDR1 SGHRS and CDR2 YFSETQ. Trimming took 0 bases from V and 7 from J; bases not matched to a gene: 13. CDR3 DNA: TGCGCCAGCAGCTTGGCCGGACGAGCGGGAATTTTGGAGCAGTACTTC. This gives the protein CASSLAGRAGILEQYF.

This chain links TRBV10-3 with TRBJ2-7, with D possibly TRBD1 on 5 matching bases. The ends were cut back, 4 bases at V and 0 bases at J, with 10 bases in the middle. CDR1 and CDR2 from the germline V gene are ENHRY and SYGVKD. This CDR3 region has 14 residues. As DNA, the CDR3 is TGTGCCATCAGTGCGGTCGACAGCTCCTACGAGCAGTACTTC. Translation gives CAISAVDSSYEQYF.

This clonotype was seen a handful of times. The CDR3 spells CASTESGNTDTQYF. The CDR3 DNA sequence: TGTGCCAGTACCGAAAGCGGAAACACAGATACGCAGTATTTT. The chain has TRBV19 and TRBJ2-3, with a weak D call TRBD2 (5 bases). Looked up from germline, CDR1 is LNHDA and CDR2 is SQIVND (reference sequence). Trimming left V 7 bases short and J 2 bases short, with 13 bases between. CDR3 length equals 14 residues.

This clonotype has a handful of counts. The V and J genes are TRBV5-1 and TRBJ2-5, with a tentative D call TRBD2 (5 bases). The germline CDR1 and CDR2 sequences are SGHRS and YFSETQ. Trimming removed 6 bases from V and 5 bases from J, with 17 bases in between. This CDR3 has 14 amino acids. DNA of the CDR3: TGCGCCAGCACAAGAGAGGGAATGTGGGAGACCCAGTACTTC. This translates into CASTREGMWETQYF.

V is TRBV9 and J is TRBJ2-5; TRBD1 matches 8 bases. Germline V gene lookup returns CDR1 SGDLS and CDR2 YYNGEE. The CDR3 contains 15 residues. V was pared by 0 bases and J by 5 bases, with 6 bases of the junction left unmatched. Here the CDR3 reads CASSVGSGGTETQYF. CDR3 bases: TGTGCCAGCAGCGTAGGGTCAGGGGGCACGGAGACCCAGTACTTC.

This clonotype was seen only a few times. The J gene is TRBJ2-7, the V gene TRBV4-2; a weak D match, TRBD2 (6 bases). CDR1 is LGHNA, CDR2 YNFKEQ, per germline. V lost 1 base and J lost 5, with 12 bases in between. CDR3 size: 14 residues. Here the CDR3 DNA reads TGTGCCAGCAGCCAAGTCAGCGGGCCGGACGAGCAGTACTTC. Translation gives CASSQVSGPDEQYF.

This clonotype occurred many times. This rearrangement joins TRBV9 to TRBJ2-7, with 13 positions matching TRBD2. Trimming took 1 base from V and 9 from J; bases not matched to a gene: 10. The length of the CDR3 is 16 residues. Germline-derived CDR1 and CDR2 are SGDLS and YYNGEE. CDR3 nucleotides: TGTGCCAGCAGCGTAACCCCAACTAGCGGGAGGGCGGTGCAGTACTTC. Amino acids: CASSVTPTSGRAVQYF.

This clonotype was detected a few times. This sequence joins TRBV5-6 and TRBJ1-2; D is uncertain. CDR1 and CDR2 (germline): SGHDT, YYEEEE. The V and J ends lost 4 bases and 7 bases respectively, with 11 bases between them. The CDR3 loop spans 12 amino acids. CDR3 sequence (DNA): TGTGCCAGCAGCCTTCCCACTGGTGGCTACACCTTC. It encodes CASSLPTGGYTF.

The rearrangement uses TRBV5-6 and TRBJ2-3; 7 nucleotides agree with TRBD2. The CDR3 runs to 14 residues. V lost 0 bases and J lost 6; bases outside the gene matches: 4. From germline, CDR1 is SGHDT and CDR2 YYEEEE. The CDR3 protein is CASSLAGRADTQYF. The CDR3 DNA is TGTGCCAGCAGCTTGGCAGGGAGGGCCGATACGCAGTATTTT. The complete variable domain, with remaining parts taken from reference TRBV5-6 and TRBJ2-3, reads DAGVTQSPTHLIKTRGQQVTLRCSPKSGHDTVSWYQQALGQGPQFIFQYYEEEERQRGNFPDRFSGHQFPNYSSELNVNALLLGDSALYLCASSLAGRADTQYFGPGTRLTVL.

The chain employs TRBV7-2 and TRBJ2-2; D is uncertain. CDR3 size: 14 residues. The germline V gene encodes CDR1 SGHTA and CDR2 FQGNSA. Trimming took off 7 bases at V and 5 bases at J, with 14 bases between the two ends. The CDR3 region is CASTQGWGTGELFF. The CDR3 nucleotides are TGTGCCAGCACCCAAGGTTGGGGAACCGGGGAGCTGTTTTTT.

This clonotype was counted once. The chain is built from TRBV10-3 and TRBJ2-3; the match to TRBD2 covers 7 bases. J gave up 2 bases and V 6 bases, and 11 bases lay outside the gene matches. Germline CDR1 ENHRY, CDR2 SYGVKD. This CDR3 comprises 16 residues. CDR3 region: CAISEGLAVLTDTQYF. The CDR3 DNA reads as TGTGCCATCAGCGAGGGGCTAGCGGTACTCACAGATACGCAGTATTTT.

The chain combines TRBV7-8 with TRBJ2-1; perhaps TRBD2 as D (6 bases). The length of the CDR3 is 13 residues. Trimming left V 6 bases short and J 7 bases short, with 13 bases between. CDR1 and CDR2 from the germline V gene are SGHVS and FQNEAQ. The CDR3 DNA is TGTGCCAGCAGAACCGGGACTTCGAATGAGCAGTTCTTC. Encoded protein: CASRTGTSNEQFF.